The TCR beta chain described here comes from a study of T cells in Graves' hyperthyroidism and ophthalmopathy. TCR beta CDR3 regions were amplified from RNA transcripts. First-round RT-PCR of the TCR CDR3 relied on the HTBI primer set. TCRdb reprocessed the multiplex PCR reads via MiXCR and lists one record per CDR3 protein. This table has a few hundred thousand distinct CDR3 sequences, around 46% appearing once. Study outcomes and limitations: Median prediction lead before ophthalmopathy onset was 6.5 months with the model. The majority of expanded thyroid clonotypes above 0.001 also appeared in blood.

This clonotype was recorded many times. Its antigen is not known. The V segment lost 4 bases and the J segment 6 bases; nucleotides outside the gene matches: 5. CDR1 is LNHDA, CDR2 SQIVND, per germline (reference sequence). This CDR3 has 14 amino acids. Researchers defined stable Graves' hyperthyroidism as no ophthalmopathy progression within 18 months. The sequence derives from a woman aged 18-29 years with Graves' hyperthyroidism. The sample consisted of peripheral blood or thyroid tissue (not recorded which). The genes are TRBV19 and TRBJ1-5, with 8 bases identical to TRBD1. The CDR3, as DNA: TGTGCCAGTAGTAGCAGGGGGCTAGGTCAGCCCCAGCATTTT. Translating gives CASSSRGLGQPQHF.